The entry that follows covers one T cell receptor beta chain sequence. The data belong to a study of cytomegalovirus exposure and HLA in healthy donors. The length of the CDR3 is 13 residues. CDR1 is SNHLY, CDR2 FYNNEI, per germline. V was cut by 3 bases and J by 2 bases, with 8 bases left in between. 60 Vbeta and 13 Jbeta primers were used in PCR. This table comes from immunoSEQ multiplex PCR, and its TCRdb copy is limited to in-frame clones, with some not included. The sample contains around 150,000 clones, about 70% of which appear only once. The chain employs TRBV2 and TRBJ2-7; D remains ambiguous. Sequencing was carried out using PBMCs. The receptor comes from a man aged 35 to 55 in good health and CMV-seronegative. CDR3 sequence: CASSDTMTYEQYF. DNA for the CDR3: TGTGCCAGCAGTGATACTATGACCTACGAGCAGTACTTC.